The T cell receptor (beta chain) described here comes from a study of T-cell reconstitution after alpha-beta-depleted transplantation in children. Unique molecular identifiers were used in preparing the TCRbeta library. TCRdb processed the PCR reads anew with MiXCR; each CDR3 protein has one entry. This sample has 350,000 to 500,000 distinct CDR3 sequences; around 46% occur once, and the top ten carry approximately 30%. The CDR3 is made up of 13 amino acids. Trimming shortened V by 4 bases and J by 4 bases, and 5 bases separated the two germline ends. This clonotype came up many times. The antigen is not known. Study-level findings and limits: Several patients had high TCRbeta diversity at day 60; it came from surviving recipient T cells and thymic progenitors. About two months after transplant, alpha-beta T cells reportedly came from several hundred expanded graft clones.

The source of this sequence is a girl aged 2 to 9 with aplastic anemia, due to receive a stem cell transplant. The chain joins TRBV12-3 or TRBV12-4 to TRBJ1-6; D is uncertain. Sequences were derived from PBMCs, sampled before TCRalphabeta/CD19-depleted stem cell transplant. The CDR3 reads CASSSVYNSPLHF. CDR3 nucleotides: TGTGCCAGCAGTTCCGTTTATAATTCACCCCTCCACTTT.